The source of this TCR beta chain is a study of shared clonotypes between healthy human individuals. Study-wide findings and caveats: What naive subsets generally showed was a larger estimated richness than memory subsets showed.

Trimming took off 2 bases at V and 1 base at J, with 6 bases between the two ends. Germline lookup yields CDR1 SGHRS and CDR2 YFSETQ. The CDR3 is 13 amino acids. This clone appeared a few times. Its antigen is not known. It was at deep level that the assay was run. Template for every sorted-subset replicate PCR totaled about 200 ng DNA, some 30,000 T cell genomes. Assay used: immunoSEQ multiplex PCR; TCRdb lists only in-frame clones, some missing. The data hold about 1.1 million clones, with 77% observed a single time. The TCR was taken from a man aged 18 to 30 in good health. Some clones in this sample may be carry-over from other donors' samples. The chain combines TRBV5-1 with TRBJ1-1; D unclear. The material sequenced was memory CD4+ T cells from PBMCs. The subset is: CD45RA-negative fraction. The CDR3 nucleotides read TGCGCCAGCAGCTTAAACGCGAACACTGAAGCTTTCTTT. Translated: CASSLNANTEAFF.